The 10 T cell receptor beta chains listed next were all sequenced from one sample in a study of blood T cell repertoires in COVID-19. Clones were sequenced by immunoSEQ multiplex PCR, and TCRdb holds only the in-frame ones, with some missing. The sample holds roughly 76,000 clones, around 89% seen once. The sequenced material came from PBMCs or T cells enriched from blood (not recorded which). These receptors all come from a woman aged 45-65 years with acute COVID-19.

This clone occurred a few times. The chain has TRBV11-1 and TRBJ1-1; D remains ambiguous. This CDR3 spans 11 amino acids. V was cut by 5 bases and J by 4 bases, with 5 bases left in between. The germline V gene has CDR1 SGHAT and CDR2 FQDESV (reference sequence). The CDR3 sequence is CASSPLTEAFF. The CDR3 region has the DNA TGTGCCAGCAGCCCTCTCACTGAAGCTTTCTTT.

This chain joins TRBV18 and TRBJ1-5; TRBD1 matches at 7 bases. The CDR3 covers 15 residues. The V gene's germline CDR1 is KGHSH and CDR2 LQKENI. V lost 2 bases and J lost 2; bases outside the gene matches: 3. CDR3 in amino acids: CASSPDQGGNQPQHF. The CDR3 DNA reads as TGTGCCAGCTCACCAGATCAGGGGGGCAATCAGCCCCAGCATTTT.

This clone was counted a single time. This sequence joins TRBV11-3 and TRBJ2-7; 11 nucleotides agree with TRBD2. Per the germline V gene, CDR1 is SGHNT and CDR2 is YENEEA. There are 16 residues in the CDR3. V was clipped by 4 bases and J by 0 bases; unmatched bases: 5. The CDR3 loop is CASSSTGTSGSYEQYF. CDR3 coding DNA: TGTGCCAGCAGCTCCACCGGGACTAGCGGCTCCTACGAGCAGTACTTC.

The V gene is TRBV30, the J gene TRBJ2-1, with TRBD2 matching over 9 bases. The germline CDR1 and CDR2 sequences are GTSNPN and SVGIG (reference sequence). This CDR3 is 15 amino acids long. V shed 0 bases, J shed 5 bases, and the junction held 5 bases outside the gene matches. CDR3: CAWSVWTSENNEQFF. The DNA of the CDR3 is TGTGCCTGGAGTGTATGGACTAGCGAAAACAATGAGCAGTTCTTC.

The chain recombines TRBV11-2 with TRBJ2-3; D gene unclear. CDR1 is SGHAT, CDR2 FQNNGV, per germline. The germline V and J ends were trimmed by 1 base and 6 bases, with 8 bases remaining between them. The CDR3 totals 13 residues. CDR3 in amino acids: CASSLASLDTQYF. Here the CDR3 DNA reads TGTGCCAGCAGCTTAGCTAGTCTCGATACGCAGTATTTT.

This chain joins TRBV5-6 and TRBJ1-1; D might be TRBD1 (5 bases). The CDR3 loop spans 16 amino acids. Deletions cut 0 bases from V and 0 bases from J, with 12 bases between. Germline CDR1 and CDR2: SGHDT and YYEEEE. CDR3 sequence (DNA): TGTGCCAGCAGCTTGGCCCGGTGGGGCATGAACACTGAAGCTTTCTTT. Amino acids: CASSLARWGMNTEAFF. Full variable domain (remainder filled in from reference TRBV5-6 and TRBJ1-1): DAGVTQSPTHLIKTRGQQVTLRCSPKSGHDTVSWYQQALGQGPQFIFQYYEEEERQRGNFPDRFSGHQFPNYSSELNVNALLLGDSALYLCASSLARWGMNTEAFFGQGTRLTVV.

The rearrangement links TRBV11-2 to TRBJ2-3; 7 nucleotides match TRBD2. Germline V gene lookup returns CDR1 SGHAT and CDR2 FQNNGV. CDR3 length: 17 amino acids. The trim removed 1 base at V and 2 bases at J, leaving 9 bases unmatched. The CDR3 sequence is CASSLVGLAVYTDTQYF. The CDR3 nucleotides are TGTGCCAGCAGCTTAGTGGGTCTAGCGGTATACACAGATACGCAGTATTTT.

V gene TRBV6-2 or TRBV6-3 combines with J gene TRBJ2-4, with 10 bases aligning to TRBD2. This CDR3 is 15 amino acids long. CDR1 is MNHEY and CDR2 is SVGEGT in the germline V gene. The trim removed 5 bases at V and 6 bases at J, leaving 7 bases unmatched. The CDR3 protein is CASSAGTSVLNIQYF. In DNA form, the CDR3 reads TGTGCCAGCAGTGCCGGGACTAGCGTATTAAACATTCAGTACTTC.

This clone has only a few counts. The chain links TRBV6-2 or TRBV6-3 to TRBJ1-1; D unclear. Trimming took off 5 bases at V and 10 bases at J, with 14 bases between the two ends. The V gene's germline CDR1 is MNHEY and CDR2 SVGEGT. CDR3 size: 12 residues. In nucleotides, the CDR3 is TGTGCCAGCAGTCCGCCCTCCATCGGAGCTTTCTTT. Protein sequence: CASSPPSIGAFF.

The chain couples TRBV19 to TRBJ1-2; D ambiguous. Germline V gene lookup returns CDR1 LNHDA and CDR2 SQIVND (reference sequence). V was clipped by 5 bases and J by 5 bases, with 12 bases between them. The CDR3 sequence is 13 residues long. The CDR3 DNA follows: TGTGCCAGTAGTCACCGGGTTCAGTATGGCTACACCTTC. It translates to CASSHRVQYGYTF.